This T cell receptor beta chain comes out of a study of neoadjuvant nivolumab and ipilimumab in lung cancer. Study background: Patients got nivolumab 3 mg/kg on days 1, 15 and 29; combination added ipilimumab 1 mg/kg day 1. Study-wide results and limits: TCR sequencing covered a small number of samples. Compared with tumor-adjacent uninvolved lung, resected tumors showed greater richness and clonality. Blood richness before therapy tracked richness in tumors resected after neoadjuvant therapy.

Clones were sequenced by immunoSEQ multiplex PCR, and TCRdb holds only the in-frame ones, with some missing. In the table there are about 23,000 clones, roughly 84% of which are singletons. As regards this clone: Antigen specificity is unknown.

V shed 4 bases and J shed 12 bases, with 28 bases lying between them. This CDR3 is built from 16 residues. Germline CDR1 reads LNHNV; CDR2 reads YYDKDF (reference sequence). The sequence was collected from an adult with non-small cell lung cancer. The input for sequencing was peripheral blood, taken before neoadjuvant nivolumab, alone or with ipilimumab. V gene TRBV15 combines with J gene TRBJ2-7; possibly TRBD1 or TRBD2 for D (5 bases each). CDR3 coding DNA: TGTGCCACCAGCACCAGGGAGCGTATAACGGAGCAAAGGCTGTACTTC. It codes for CATSTRERITEQRLYF.